Included here is one T cell receptor (beta chain) sequence, with context. This specimen belongs to a study of blood T cell repertoires in COVID-19. In the study overall: Sites in the United States, Italy and Spain provided acute and convalescent COVID-19 samples. The cDNA or gDNA used as material had been derived from T cells, B-cell-depleted T cells, or PBMCs.

The CDR3 totals 18 residues. With 3 bases clipped from V and 0 bases from J, the junction kept 13 bases outside the gene matches. The germline gives CDR1 SGHTA, CDR2 FQGNSA. Those enrolled, adults aged about 18 to 89 years, came from fewer than 25 US areas. Cohorts were determined from participant-reported clinical history. The repertoire was sequenced with immunoSEQ multiplex PCR; TCRdb's copy has only in-frame clones and lacks some. This sample has approximately 240,000 clones, with 87% found just once. This sequence was found in a woman aged 25 to 45 with acute COVID-19. The V and J genes are TRBV7-2 and TRBJ1-1; 7 bases agree with TRBD1. The material sequenced was PBMCs or T cells enriched from blood (not recorded which). The CDR3 protein is CASSFHARDRSMNTEAFF. The CDR3 bases are TGTGCCAGCAGCTTTCACGCTAGGGACAGATCTATGAACACTGAAGCTTTCTTT.